Each of the 5 T cell receptor beta chains below was sequenced from the same sample in a study of T cells in Graves' hyperthyroidism and ophthalmopathy. RNA transcripts provided the source from which TCR beta CDR3 regions were amplified. TCR CDR3 underwent first-round RT-PCR with the HTBI primer set. Via MiXCR, TCRdb re-called the multiplex PCR reads, giving one row per CDR3 protein. The sample lists over 250,000 distinct CDR3 sequences; less than 30% were seen once. The sequencing input was blood. Receptors originate from a man aged 40-50 years with Graves' hyperthyroidism that later progressed to Graves' ophthalmopathy.

The gene calls are TRBV9 and TRBJ2-7; no clear D gene. Trimming removed 0 bases at V and 6 bases at J, with 10 bases between. CDR3 length: 13 amino acids. Germline lookup yields CDR1 SGDLS and CDR2 YYNGEE. The CDR3 region is CASSVGVVSEQYF. The CDR3 DNA reads TGTGCCAGCAGCGTAGGGGTAGTCTCCGAGCAGTACTTC.

This clonotype appeared many times. The genes are TRBV5-8 and TRBJ2-7, with TRBD1 matching over 9 bases. V shed 4 bases and J 5 bases; nucleotides not matched to a gene: 16. This CDR3 has 17 residues. Germline CDR1 is SGHTS and CDR2 is YDEGEE. The CDR3 region has the DNA TGTGCCAGCAGCGGAAGGGTCGGGACAGGGAACGGTCACGAGCAGTACTTC. The encoded protein is CASSGRVGTGNGHEQYF.

This clonotype was seen at least ten times. The junction departs from germline at one end; a sequencing error may be responsible. The chain has TRBV27 and TRBJ1-1; TRBD1 might be the D (6 bases). Per germline, CDR1 MNHEY and CDR2 SMNVEV (reference sequence). The CDR3 consists of 14 residues. The CDR3 loop reads CANSLWGAGTEAFF. The CDR3 DNA reads TGTGCCAACAGTTTATGGGGGGCCGGGACTGAAGCTTTCTTT.

This clonotype has a handful of counts. The J gene is TRBJ2-2, the V gene TRBV10-3; D remains ambiguous. CDR1 is ENHRY, CDR2 SYGVKD, per germline. This CDR3 spans 15 amino acids. Trimming took off 10 bases at V and 1 base at J, with 16 bases between the two ends. The CDR3 loop is CATVSLRQNTGELFF. The CDR3 DNA follows: TGTGCCACCGTTTCTTTGAGGCAGAACACCGGGGAGCTGTTTTTT.

The table lists this clonotype with a few counts. The chain joins TRBV12-3 or TRBV12-4 to TRBJ1-1, with a possible D match to TRBD1 (5 bases). This CDR3 contains 14 residues. V shed 3 bases and J shed 5 bases, with 13 bases lying between them. The CDR3 protein is CASSFQGGETEAFF. CDR3 sequence (DNA): TGTGCCAGCAGTTTTCAGGGAGGTGAGACTGAAGCTTTCTTT.